The rows below give T cell receptor beta chains drawn from one sample of a study of OX40 agonist ivuxolimab in advanced cancers. Assay: immunoSEQ multiplex PCR; the TCRdb copy retains only in-frame clones and omits some. The table shows 75,000 to 95,000 clones, with roughly 90% occurring only once. The source material was CD4+ or CD8+ T cells sorted from blood, sampled in a trial of the OX40 agonist ivuxolimab. The receptors were gathered from an adult with an advanced solid tumor such as melanoma, head and neck, liver or kidney cancer. Both conserved end residues are part of each CDR3. The D gene is left open where the match is weak. Only some rows state a clone size, as once, few, many or a class for expanded clones.

clone_size: NA; j_call: TRBJ2-1; d_call: NA; v_call: TRBV7-2; cdr3_aa: CASSLQGRRVEQFF; cdr3_nt: TGTGCCAGCAGTCTTCAGGGGCGGAGGGTTGAGCAGTTCTTC
clone_size: NA; j_call: TRBJ1-1; d_call: NA; v_call: TRBV5-1; cdr3_aa: CASSLPNTEAFF; cdr3_nt: TGCGCCAGCAGCTTGCCGAACACTGAAGCTTTCTTT
clone_size: NA; j_call: TRBJ2-4; d_call: TRBD1; v_call: TRBV5-4; cdr3_aa: CASRQQGAGNIQYF; cdr3_nt: TGTGCCAGCAGACAACAGGGGGCGGGAAACATTCAGTACTTC
clone_size: once; j_call: TRBJ2-7; d_call: NA; v_call: TRBV18; cdr3_aa: CASSPPVLREQYF; cdr3_nt: TGTGCCAGCTCACCACCGGTCTTGAGGGAGCAGTACTTC
clone_size: NA; j_call: TRBJ1-2; d_call: NA; v_call: TRBV5-1; cdr3_aa: CASSKGGERGYTF; cdr3_nt: TGCGCCAGCAGCAAGGGAGGGGAAAGGGGCTACACCTTC
clone_size: NA; j_call: TRBJ2-1; d_call: NA; v_call: TRBV25-1; cdr3_aa: CASSAYRGSSYNEQFF; cdr3_nt: TGTGCCAGCAGTGCATATCGGGGGAGCTCCTACAATGAGCAGTTCTTC
clone_size: NA; j_call: TRBJ2-1; d_call: NA; v_call: TRBV19; cdr3_aa: CASSQGSYNEQFF; cdr3_nt: TGTGCCAGTAGCCAGGGATCCTACAATGAGCAGTTCTTC
clone_size: NA; j_call: TRBJ2-7; d_call: NA; v_call: TRBV20-1; cdr3_aa: CSAGTQEPGYF; cdr3_nt: TGCAGTGCTGGGACACAGGAGCCCGGGTACTTC
clone_size: NA; j_call: TRBJ2-7; d_call: NA; v_call: TRBV6-6; cdr3_aa: CASSYSFGGYEQYF; cdr3_nt: TGTGCCAGCAGTTACTCGTTCGGGGGTTACGAGCAGTACTTC
clone_size: NA; j_call: TRBJ2-7; d_call: TRBD1; v_call: TRBV11-2; cdr3_aa: CASSLDPRTGVKNEQYF; cdr3_nt: TGTGCCAGCAGCTTAGACCCTCGGACAGGGGTGAAAAACGAGCAGTACTTC
clone_size: NA; j_call: TRBJ2-5; d_call: NA; v_call: TRBV5-1; cdr3_aa: CASSLWGLGSSQETQYF; cdr3_nt: TGCGCCAGCAGCCTTTGGGGCTTGGGGAGCTCCCAAGAGACCCAGTACTTC
clone_size: NA; j_call: TRBJ1-5; d_call: TRBD1; v_call: TRBV25-1; cdr3_aa: CASSALGQGDNQPQHF; cdr3_nt: TGTGCCAGCAGTGCGTTGGGACAGGGGGACAATCAGCCCCAGCATTTT
clone_size: NA; j_call: TRBJ2-1; d_call: NA; v_call: TRBV5-3; cdr3_aa: CARSPTVVANEQFF; cdr3_nt: TGTGCCAGAAGCCCTACCGTGGTAGCCAATGAGCAGTTCTTC
clone_size: NA; j_call: TRBJ2-3; d_call: TRBD2; v_call: TRBV11-1; cdr3_aa: CASSLPLGGGVNTDTQYF; cdr3_nt: TGTGCCAGCAGCTTACCCCTCGGGGGGGGAGTGAACACAGATACGCAGTATTTT
clone_size: once; j_call: TRBJ2-5; d_call: NA; v_call: TRBV27; cdr3_aa: CASSSTLRGLETQYF; cdr3_nt: TGTGCCAGCAGTTCTACCCTCAGGGGTCTAGAGACCCAGTACTTC
clone_size: NA; j_call: TRBJ1-5; d_call: NA; v_call: TRBV10-3; cdr3_aa: CAISEYGNQPQHF; cdr3_nt: TGTGCCATCAGTGAGTATGGCAATCAGCCCCAGCATTTT
clone_size: NA; j_call: TRBJ2-1; d_call: NA; v_call: TRBV5-1; cdr3_aa: CASRKEGSSYNEQFF; cdr3_nt: TGCGCCAGCAGAAAGGAGGGTAGCTCCTACAATGAGCAGTTCTTC
clone_size: once; j_call: TRBJ2-2; d_call: NA; v_call: TRBV6-6; cdr3_aa: CASSYPRGRNTGELFF; cdr3_nt: TGTGCCAGCAGTTACCCAAGGGGACGGAACACCGGGGAGCTGTTTTTT
clone_size: NA; j_call: TRBJ2-5; d_call: TRBD1; v_call: TRBV6-5; cdr3_aa: CASTGQGTTQYF; cdr3_nt: TGTGCCAGCACGGGACAGGGCACGACCCAGTACTTC
clone_size: NA; j_call: TRBJ1-4; d_call: NA; v_call: TRBV11-2; cdr3_aa: CASSLGRPTNEKLFF; cdr3_nt: TGTGCCAGCAGCCTTGGCAGGCCCACTAATGAAAAACTGTTTTTT
clone_size: NA; j_call: TRBJ2-2; d_call: NA; v_call: TRBV6-6; cdr3_aa: CASSSDTGELFF; cdr3_nt: TGTGCCAGCAGTTCCGACACCGGGGAGCTGTTTTTT
clone_size: few; j_call: TRBJ1-6; d_call: TRBD1; v_call: TRBV7-7; cdr3_aa: CASRKQGDHFTNSPLHF; cdr3_nt: TGTGCTAGCAGGAAACAGGGGGACCACTTTACCAATTCACCCCTCCACTTT
clone_size: NA; j_call: TRBJ2-5; d_call: TRBD1; v_call: TRBV5-6; cdr3_aa: CASWDRGQETQYF; cdr3_nt: TGTGCCAGCTGGGACAGGGGGCAAGAGACCCAGTACTTC
clone_size: NA; j_call: TRBJ2-5; d_call: TRBD2; v_call: TRBV28; cdr3_aa: CASSFGIAGEQYF; cdr3_nt: TGTGCCAGCAGTTTCGGAATAGCGGGTGAGCAGTACTTC
clone_size: NA; j_call: TRBJ1-1; d_call: NA; v_call: TRBV28; cdr3_aa: CASGGHTEGETEAFF; cdr3_nt: TGTGCCAGCGGGGGCCACACCGAAGGGGAAACTGAAGCTTTCTTT
clone_size: few; j_call: TRBJ2-3; d_call: NA; v_call: TRBV6-1; cdr3_aa: CASSGKGRRTDTQYF; cdr3_nt: TGTGCCAGCAGTGGGAAGGGGCGACGCACAGATACGCAGTATTTT
clone_size: many; j_call: TRBJ2-1; d_call: TRBD2; v_call: TRBV10-3; cdr3_aa: CAMRGGRDNEQFF; cdr3_nt: TGTGCCATGCGGGGGGGCAGGGACAATGAGCAGTTCTTC
clone_size: NA; j_call: TRBJ2-5; d_call: TRBD1; v_call: TRBV6-6; cdr3_aa: CASSTHTGGQETQYF; cdr3_nt: TGTGCCAGCAGTACCCACACAGGGGGGCAAGAGACCCAGTACTTC
clone_size: NA; j_call: TRBJ1-1; d_call: NA; v_call: TRBV7-3; cdr3_aa: CASSTTANTEAFF; cdr3_nt: TGTGCCAGCAGCACGACGGCGAACACTGAAGCTTTCTTT
clone_size: NA; j_call: TRBJ2-2; d_call: NA; v_call: TRBV29-1; cdr3_aa: CSAEQGQGGELFF; cdr3_nt: TGCAGCGCCGAGCAGGGGCAAGGAGGGGAGCTGTTTTTT
clone_size: few; j_call: TRBJ1-6; d_call: NA; v_call: TRBV5-1; cdr3_aa: CASSFYGGGSPLHF; cdr3_nt: TGCGCCAGCAGCTTTTATGGAGGGGGTTCACCCCTCCACTTT
clone_size: NA; j_call: TRBJ2-5; d_call: NA; v_call: TRBV5-6; cdr3_aa: CASSPRWGAVQETQYF; cdr3_nt: TGTGCCAGCAGCCCCAGATGGGGTGCGGTCCAAGAGACCCAGTACTTC
clone_size: NA; j_call: TRBJ1-3; d_call: NA; v_call: TRBV19; cdr3_aa: CASTFVGTGNTIYF; cdr3_nt: TGTGCCAGTACCTTCGTGGGTACTGGAAACACCATATATTTT
clone_size: NA; j_call: TRBJ1-1; d_call: TRBD1; v_call: TRBV19; cdr3_aa: CASSPRQGVNTEAFF; cdr3_nt: TGTGCCAGTAGTCCCCGACAGGGGGTGAACACTGAAGCTTTCTTT
clone_size: NA; j_call: TRBJ1-1; d_call: NA; v_call: TRBV6-5; cdr3_aa: CASSWGGGTEAFF; cdr3_nt: TGTGCCAGCAGTTGGGGCGGTGGGACTGAAGCTTTCTTT
clone_size: NA; j_call: TRBJ2-7; d_call: NA; v_call: TRBV2; cdr3_aa: CASTYQLTSEEQYF; cdr3_nt: TGTGCCAGCACCTATCAACTTACATCGGAAGAGCAGTACTTC
clone_size: NA; j_call: TRBJ2-1; d_call: NA; v_call: TRBV29-1; cdr3_aa: CSGTWREQFF; cdr3_nt: TGCAGCGGGACCTGGAGGGAGCAGTTCTTC
clone_size: NA; j_call: TRBJ1-2; d_call: NA; v_call: TRBV20-1; cdr3_aa: CSATRGGYTF; cdr3_nt: TGCAGTGCGACGAGGGGAGGCTACACCTTC
clone_size: once; j_call: TRBJ1-1; d_call: NA; v_call: TRBV10-3; cdr3_aa: CAISPGTEGEAFF; cdr3_nt: TGTGCCATCAGCCCCGGGACCGAGGGTGAAGCTTTCTTT
clone_size: NA; j_call: TRBJ2-5; d_call: TRBD2; v_call: TRBV29-1; cdr3_aa: CSVDGLAAETQYF; cdr3_nt: TGCAGCGTCGACGGACTAGCAGCGGAGACCCAGTACTTC
clone_size: NA; j_call: TRBJ2-7; d_call: TRBD2; v_call: TRBV11-2; cdr3_aa: CASSLLASGISYEQYF; cdr3_nt: TGTGCCAGCAGCCTCCTTGCTAGCGGGATCTCCTACGAGCAGTACTTC
clone_size: NA; j_call: TRBJ1-2; d_call: NA; v_call: TRBV29-1; cdr3_aa: CSVPGDYYGYTF; cdr3_nt: TGCAGCGTTCCGGGGGACTACTATGGCTACACCTTC
clone_size: few; j_call: TRBJ1-2; d_call: NA; v_call: TRBV29-1; cdr3_aa: CSVDNPGVVYGYTF; cdr3_nt: TGCAGCGTTGATAACCCAGGGGTGGTCTATGGCTACACCTTC
clone_size: NA; j_call: TRBJ2-3; d_call: TRBD2; v_call: TRBV6-1; cdr3_aa: CASSDGLAGGPTQYF; cdr3_nt: TGTGCCAGCAGTGATGGACTAGCGGGGGGACCTACGCAGTATTTT
clone_size: NA; j_call: TRBJ2-2; d_call: TRBD1; v_call: TRBV19; cdr3_aa: CASSVTGAGELFF; cdr3_nt: TGTGCCAGTAGTGTTACAGGGGCCGGGGAGCTGTTTTTT
clone_size: NA; j_call: TRBJ2-5; d_call: TRBD2; v_call: TRBV7-9; cdr3_aa: CASSLGLAGGPETQYF; cdr3_nt: TGTGCCAGCAGCTTAGGGCTAGCGGGAGGGCCGGAGACCCAGTACTTC
clone_size: NA; j_call: TRBJ2-5; d_call: NA; v_call: TRBV28; cdr3_aa: CASSLRQWTAFSETQYF; cdr3_nt: TGTGCCAGCAGTTTACGTCAGTGGACGGCCTTTTCCGAGACCCAGTACTTC
clone_size: NA; j_call: TRBJ2-3; d_call: TRBD1; v_call: TRBV5-1; cdr3_aa: CASSLAGRGITDTQYF; cdr3_nt: TGCGCCAGCAGCTTGGCCGGCAGGGGGATCACAGATACGCAGTATTTT